This T cell receptor (beta chain) was sequenced during a study of blood T cell repertoires in COVID-19. Study overall: Samples representing acute and convalescent COVID-19 were sourced from the United States, Italy and Spain. Sources were T cells, B-cell-depleted T cells, or PBMCs; the material itself was cDNA or gDNA.

Original processing methods: Quantification of nucleated cells was approximated via reference gene primer amplification. Using immunoSEQ multiplex PCR, the repertoire was profiled, and TCRdb retains in-frame clones only, with some absent. V, J and clone size derive from that table, while D and trimming were established from the DNA sequence. In the table there are about 220,000 clones, approximately 84% of which are singletons. The clonotype originates from a man aged 45 to 65 who had recovered from COVID-19. Sample: peripheral blood.

The CDR3 nucleotides are TGCGCCAGCAGCTTTAACAGGGGGCAATGGACTGAAGCTTTCTTT. Its protein is CASSFNRGQWTEAFF. V usage is TRBV5-1 and J usage is TRBJ1-1; 9 nucleotides align to TRBD1. From germline, CDR1 is SGHRS and CDR2 YFSETQ. V shed 2 bases and J 5 bases; nucleotides not matched to a gene: 7. The CDR3 runs 15 residues.